The entry below describes one TCR beta chain. The antigen remains unidentified. This entry belongs to a study of T cell responses to AZD1222 COVID-19 vaccine. Here immunoSEQ multiplex PCR was the method, and the copy in TCRdb shows in-frame clones only, minus some. The data show about 150,000 clones, 75% to 90% seen once. Study results and limitations: It was only a handful of AZD1222 recipients who were seropositive at baseline.

Germline V gene lookup returns CDR1 SGHNT and CDR2 YENEEA. Trimming left V 5 bases short and J 7 bases short, with 9 bases between. The CDR3 contains 13 residues. The V gene is TRBV11-3, the J gene TRBJ1-6, with D possibly being TRBD1 (5 bases). Sequenced material: peripheral blood, taken after recovery from COVID-19. The TCR sequence derives from an adult who had recovered from COVID-19. In nucleotides, the CDR3 is TGTGCCAGCAGCCCCGACAGAAATTCACCCCTCCACTTT. This codes for CASSPDRNSPLHF.